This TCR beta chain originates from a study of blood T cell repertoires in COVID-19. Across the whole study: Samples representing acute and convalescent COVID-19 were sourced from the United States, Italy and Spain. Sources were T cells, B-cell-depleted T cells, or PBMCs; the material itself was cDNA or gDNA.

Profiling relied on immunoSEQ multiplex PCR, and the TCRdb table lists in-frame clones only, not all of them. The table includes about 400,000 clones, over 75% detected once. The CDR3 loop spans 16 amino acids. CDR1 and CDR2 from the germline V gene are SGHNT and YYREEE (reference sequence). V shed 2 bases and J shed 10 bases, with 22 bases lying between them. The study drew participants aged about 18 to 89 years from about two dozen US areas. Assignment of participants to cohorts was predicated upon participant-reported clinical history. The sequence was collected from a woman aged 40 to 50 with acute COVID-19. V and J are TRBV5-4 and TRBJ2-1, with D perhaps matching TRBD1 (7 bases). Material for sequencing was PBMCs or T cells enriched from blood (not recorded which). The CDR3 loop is CASSFFPGGRNLEQFF. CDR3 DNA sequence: TGTGCCAGCAGCTTCTTCCCAGGGGGGCGCAACCTCGAGCAGTTCTTC.